This paragraph covers one TCR beta chain sequence. The antigen is unknown. The junction departs from the called germline gene at one end, perhaps through a read error. These data are taken from a study of tumor-infiltrating lymphocytes in primary liver carcinoma. At the level of the study: Patients comprised men and women whose ages fell between 30 and 69 years.

Overall study findings and caveats: Tumors carried a top-250-clone fraction significantly exceeding that of blood (p = 0.039). Merely about 7-25% of top clones occurred in all five tumor regions.

Germline V lookup: CDR1 MNHEY, CDR2 SVGAGI. This CDR3 has 16 residues. It was from about 19-30 mg of unsorted bulk tissue that RNA and DNA were co-extracted. Surgeons treated the primary liver carcinoma of the patients by surgical resection. With a constant-region primer, TCR beta cDNA was made from approximately 500 ng of total RNA. Amplification in three nested multiplex PCR rounds with slightly modified ARM-PCR gave rise to TCR beta libraries. PCR rounds one and two used TRBV1-TRBV30 forward primers with a C-beta reverse primer for around 9 cycles each. TCRdb used MiXCR to reprocess the multiplex PCR reads, holding one entry per CDR3 protein. The sample holds some 120,000 distinct CDR3 sequences, about 59% seen once.

The chain joins TRBV6-5 to TRBJ2-7; TRBD2 aligns across 10 bases. The sequenced sample was liver tumor tissue from sampling region 1. Subset noted: tumor region T1, superior pole. This receptor was obtained from a woman in her fifties or sixties with primary liver carcinoma and hepatitis B virus infection. The CDR3 DNA sequence: TGTGCCAGCGGAAGACTCATAGCGGGGGGCTCCTACGTGCAGTACTTC. This codes for CASGRLIAGGSYVQYF.